Following are 2 T cell receptor beta chains from one sample sequenced in a study of CD8+CD57+ T cells in acquired aplastic anemia. The TCR beta profiling, which covered VDJ combination and CDR3 sequence, was carried out using genomic DNA as the template. A single record per CDR3 protein comes from TCRdb applying MiXCR to the reads. The repertoire holds about 270,000 distinct CDR3 sequences, with about 56% as singletons. The specimen sequenced was sorted CD4+, CD8+, or CD8+CD57+ T cells (not recorded which) from PBMCs. These receptor sequences come from a human donor with severe aplastic anemia or a healthy control (not recorded which).

Details on this clonotype: The missing conserved phenylalanine or tryptophan at the end of this CDR3 makes a read error likely. This chain uses TRBV20-1 with TRBJ2-5; tentative D call: TRBD2 (5 bases). V dropped 6 bases and J dropped 2 bases, with 16 bases sitting between them. The CDR3 covers 14 residues. Germline CDR1 DFQATT, CDR2 SNEGSKA (reference sequence). The CDR3 protein is CSAPQIGVQETQYS. The CDR3, as DNA: TGCAGTGCACCCCAAATCGGGGTTCAAGAGACCCAGTACTCC.

The CDR3 sequence is CASSPIGGYYGYTF. The CDR3 region has the DNA TGTGCCAGCAGTCCTATTGGGGGATACTATGGCTACACCTTC. This rearrangement joins TRBV6-5 to TRBJ1-2; tentatively, D is TRBD1 (5 bases). Germline V lookup: CDR1 MNHEY, CDR2 SVGAGI. V lost 5 bases and J 3 bases, leaving 13 bases between the germline ends. The length of the CDR3 is 14 residues.